This TCR beta chain was obtained from a study of blood T cell repertoires in COVID-19. Study background: The analysed material was cDNA or gDNA that came from T cells, B-cell-depleted T cells, or PBMCs.

Residents of about 25 US areas, aged about 18 to 89 years, made up the participants. Assignments of participants to cohorts depended upon their own reported clinical history. Recovered status in Cohort 3 required two negative PCRs, clearance, or symptom resolution. Data came from immunoSEQ multiplex PCR; TCRdb stores just in-frame clones and leaves some out. The sample lists 330,000 or so clones; roughly 84% were seen once. Germline values: CDR1 SGHRS, CDR2 YFSETQ. J gave up 14 bases and V 4 bases, and 11 bases lay outside the gene matches. This CDR3 is built from 15 residues. The table lists this clone with a few counts.

The sequence was obtained from a woman under 40 who had recovered from COVID-19. The sequenced sample was PBMCs or T cells enriched from blood (not recorded which). J is TRBJ2-1 and V is TRBV5-1, with TRBD2 matching over 14 bases. The CDR3 spells CASSPTGLAGAGEFF. The CDR3 DNA is TGCGCCAGCAGCCCCACGGGACTAGCGGGAGCAGGGGAGTTCTTC.